Below are 10 T cell receptor beta chains sequenced from a single sample in a study of cytomegalovirus exposure and HLA in healthy donors. Method: immunoSEQ multiplex PCR; TCRdb's copy keeps in-frame clones and lacks some. The table lists some 140,000 clones, 84% of them singletons. Source material: PBMCs. Receptors originate from a woman between 25 and 40 years old in good health and CMV-seronegative.

This chain uses TRBV11-3 with TRBJ2-7, with D possibly TRBD1 on 5 matching bases. CDR1 SGHNT and CDR2 YENEEA come from the germline V gene. Trimming left V 3 bases short and J 4 bases short, with 10 bases between. CDR3 length: 13 residues. CDR3 nucleotides: TGTGCCAGCAGCTTTGGGGCCAAATACGAGCAGTACTTC. It is translated as CASSFGAKYEQYF.

The chain combines TRBV5-1 with TRBJ1-2, with D maybe TRBD1 (6 bases). The V gene's germline CDR1 is SGHRS and CDR2 YFSETQ. V was shortened by 4 bases and J by 3 bases, with 22 bases between the two germline ends. CDR3 length: 17 residues. DNA for the CDR3: TGCGCCAGCAGCCCCACATTACAGGGTTTCGCGGACTATGGCTACACCTTC. Translated, it gives CASSPTLQGFADYGYTF.

The gene calls are TRBV7-2 and TRBJ2-7; D perhaps matches TRBD2 (7 bases). V was pared by 6 bases and J by 1 base, with 13 bases between. This CDR3 region has 14 residues. Looked up from germline, CDR1 is SGHTA and CDR2 is FQGNSA. DNA for the CDR3: TGTGCCAGCAGAACAAGGGGGGGATCCTACGAGCAGTACTTC. It yields the protein CASRTRGGSYEQYF.

The chain couples TRBV10-3 to TRBJ1-5, with TRBD1 matching 11 bases. In germline, CDR1 is ENHRY, CDR2 SYGVKD. The CDR3 spans 14 residues. V shed 8 bases, J shed 6 bases, and the junction held 6 bases outside the gene matches. CDR3 nucleotide sequence: TGTGCCATCGGACAGGGGGCGCGAACTCAGCCCCAGCATTTT. Its translation: CAIGQGARTQPQHF.

V gene TRBV5-1 combines with J gene TRBJ2-1; 9 nucleotides line up with TRBD1. The CDR3 totals 16 residues. CDR1 SGHRS and CDR2 YFSETQ come from the germline V gene. Unmatched junction bases numbered 11, after V lost 4 bases and J lost 6 bases. The CDR3 sequence: CASSLTPGQGGNEQFF. For the CDR3, the DNA is TGCGCCAGCAGCCTTACTCCGGGACAGGGAGGCAATGAGCAGTTCTTC.

Remarks on this clone: One end of the junction does not line up with germline, which may come from a read error. In DNA, the CDR3 is TGTGCCAGCAGCTTGGCCCTGGACTTATACGACTTC. This translates into CASSLALDLYDF. This chain connects TRBV5-7 to TRBJ2-7, with D possibly TRBD2 on 5 matching bases. TRBV5-7 is known as an ORF, though its function is uncertain. This CDR3 is built from 12 residues.

The rearrangement links TRBV9 to TRBJ2-5, with TRBD2 matching 9 bases. The J segment lost 4 bases and the V segment lost 0 bases, leaving 10 bases of the junction unmatched. The CDR3 is 17 residues long. Per germline, CDR1 SGDLS and CDR2 YYNGEE. In DNA form, the CDR3 reads TGTGCCAGCAGCGTAGGAGCGGGGGGTGGTTTTAGAGAGACCCAGTACTTC. This codes for CASSVGAGGGFRETQYF.

This chain connects TRBV7-9 to TRBJ1-2; a weak D match, TRBD1 (5 bases). Germline V CDR1 and CDR2: SEHNR, FQNEAQ (reference sequence). CDR3 length equals 13 residues. With 1 base removed from V and 6 bases from J, the gap between germline ends came to 9 bases. CDR3 nucleotide sequence: TGTGCCAGCAGCTTAGTTGGGACTCATGGCTACACCTTC. This codes for CASSLVGTHGYTF.

This clone came up a few times. The V and J genes are TRBV4-2 and TRBJ1-2; 7 bases are a match to TRBD1. Trimming removed 1 base from V and 1 base from J; junction bases left unmatched: 3. CDR1 is LGHNA, CDR2 YNFKEQ, per germline. The CDR3 has 15 residues. The CDR3 DNA follows: TGTGCCAGCAGCCAAGCGAACAGGGGTAACTATGGCTACACCTTC. Protein product: CASSQANRGNYGYTF.

The genes are TRBV6-1 and TRBJ1-2, with D tentatively TRBD1 (5 bases). The CDR3 spans 16 residues. Looked up from germline, CDR1 is MNHNS and CDR2 is SASEGT. V was clipped by 4 bases and J by 3 bases, with 18 bases between them. The CDR3 spells CASSVLGRKGHYGYTF. CDR3 nucleotide sequence: TGTGCCAGCAGTGTTTTAGGGCGTAAGGGGCACTATGGCTACACCTTC.